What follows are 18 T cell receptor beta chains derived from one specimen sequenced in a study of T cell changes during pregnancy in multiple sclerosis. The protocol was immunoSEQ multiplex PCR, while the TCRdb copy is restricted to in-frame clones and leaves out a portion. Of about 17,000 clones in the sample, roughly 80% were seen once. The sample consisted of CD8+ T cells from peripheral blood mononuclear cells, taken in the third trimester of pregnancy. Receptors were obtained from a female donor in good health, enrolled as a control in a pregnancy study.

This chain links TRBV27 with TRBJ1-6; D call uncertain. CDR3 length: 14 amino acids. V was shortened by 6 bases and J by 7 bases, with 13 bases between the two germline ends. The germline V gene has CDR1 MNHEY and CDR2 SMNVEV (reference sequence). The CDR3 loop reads CASSGGRINSPLHF. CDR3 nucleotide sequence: TGTGCCAGCAGCGGAGGCAGAATAAATTCACCCCTCCACTTT.

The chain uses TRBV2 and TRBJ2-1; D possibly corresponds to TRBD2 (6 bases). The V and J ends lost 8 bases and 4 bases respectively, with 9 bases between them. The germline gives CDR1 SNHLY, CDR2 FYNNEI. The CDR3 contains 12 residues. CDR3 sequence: CASLGRYNEQFF. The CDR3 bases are TGTGCCAGCCTAGGGAGGTACAATGAGCAGTTCTTC.

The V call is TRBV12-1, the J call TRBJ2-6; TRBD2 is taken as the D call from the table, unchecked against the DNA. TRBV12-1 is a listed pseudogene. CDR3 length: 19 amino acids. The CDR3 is CASSFPRTSGRSGANVLTF. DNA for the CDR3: TGTGCCAGCAGCTTCCCGCGGACTAGCGGGAGATCTGGGGCCAACGTCCTGACTTTC.

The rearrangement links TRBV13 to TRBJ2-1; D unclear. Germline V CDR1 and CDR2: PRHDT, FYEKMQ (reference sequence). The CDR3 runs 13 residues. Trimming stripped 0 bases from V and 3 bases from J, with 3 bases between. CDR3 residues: CASSLGSYNEQFF. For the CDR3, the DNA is TGTGCCAGCAGCTTAGGCAGCTACAATGAGCAGTTCTTC.

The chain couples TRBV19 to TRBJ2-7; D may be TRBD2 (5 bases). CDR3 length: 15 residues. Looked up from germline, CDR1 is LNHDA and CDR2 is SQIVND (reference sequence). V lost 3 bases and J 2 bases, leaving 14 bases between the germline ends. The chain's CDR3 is CASSMSRTPPYEQYF. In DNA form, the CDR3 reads TGTGCCAGTAGTATGAGTAGGACTCCACCCTACGAGCAGTACTTC.

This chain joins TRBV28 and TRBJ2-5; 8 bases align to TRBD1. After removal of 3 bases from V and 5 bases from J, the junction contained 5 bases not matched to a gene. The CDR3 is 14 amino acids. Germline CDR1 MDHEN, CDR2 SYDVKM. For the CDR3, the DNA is TGTGCCAGCAGTTTTAGCAGGGGGCTGGAGACCCAGTACTTC. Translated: CASSFSRGLETQYF.

The CDR3 sequence: CASSEGGLDREPYNEQFF. CDR3 coding DNA: TGTGCCAGCAGTGAAGGGGGTCTGGACAGGGAGCCGTACAATGAGCAGTTCTTC. The chain joins TRBV6-1 to TRBJ2-1; 8 nucleotides match TRBD1. Germline loops: CDR1 MNHNS, CDR2 SASEGT. The V and J ends lost 1 base and 4 bases, in that order; junction bases with no gene match: 12. This CDR3 contains 18 residues.

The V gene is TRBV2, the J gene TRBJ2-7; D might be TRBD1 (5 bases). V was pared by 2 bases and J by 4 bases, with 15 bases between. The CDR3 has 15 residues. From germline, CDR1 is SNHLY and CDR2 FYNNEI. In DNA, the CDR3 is TGTGCCAGCAGTGAACACAGGCCGAACTTTTACGAGCAGTACTTC. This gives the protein CASSEHRPNFYEQYF.

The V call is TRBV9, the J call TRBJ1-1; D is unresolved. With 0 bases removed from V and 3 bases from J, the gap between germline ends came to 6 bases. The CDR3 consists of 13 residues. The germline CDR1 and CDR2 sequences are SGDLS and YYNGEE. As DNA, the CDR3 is TGTGCCAGCAGCGTAGTGGCCTACACTGAAGCTTTCTTT. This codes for CASSVVAYTEAFF.

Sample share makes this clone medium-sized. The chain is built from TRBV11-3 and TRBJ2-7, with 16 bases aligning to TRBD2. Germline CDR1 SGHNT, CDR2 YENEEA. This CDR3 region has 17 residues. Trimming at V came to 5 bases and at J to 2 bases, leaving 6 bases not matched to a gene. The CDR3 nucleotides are TGTGCCAGCAGCGCACCGGGACTAGCGGGAGGGGCCTACGAGCAGTACTTC. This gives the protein CASSAPGLAGGAYEQYF.

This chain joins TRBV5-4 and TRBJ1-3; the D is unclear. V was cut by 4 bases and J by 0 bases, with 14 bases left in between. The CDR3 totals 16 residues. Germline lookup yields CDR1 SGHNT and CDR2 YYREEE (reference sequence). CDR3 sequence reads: CASSVGRPVSGNTIYF. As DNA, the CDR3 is TGTGCCAGCAGCGTGGGCAGGCCCGTCTCTGGAAACACCATATATTTT.

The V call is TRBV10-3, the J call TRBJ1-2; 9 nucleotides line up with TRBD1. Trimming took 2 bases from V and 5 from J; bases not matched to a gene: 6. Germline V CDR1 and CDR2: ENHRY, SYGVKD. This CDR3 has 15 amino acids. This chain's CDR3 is CAISEEQGAAYGYTF. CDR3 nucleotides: TGTGCCATCAGTGAGGAACAGGGGGCTGCTTATGGCTACACCTTC.

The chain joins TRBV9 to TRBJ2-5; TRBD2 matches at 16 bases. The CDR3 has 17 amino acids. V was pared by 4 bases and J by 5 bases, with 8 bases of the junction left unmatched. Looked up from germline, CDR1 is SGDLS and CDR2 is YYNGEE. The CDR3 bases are TGTGCCAGCAGCCTCTCCGGGACTAGCGGGGGGGGCGAGACCCAGTACTTC. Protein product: CASSLSGTSGGGETQYF.

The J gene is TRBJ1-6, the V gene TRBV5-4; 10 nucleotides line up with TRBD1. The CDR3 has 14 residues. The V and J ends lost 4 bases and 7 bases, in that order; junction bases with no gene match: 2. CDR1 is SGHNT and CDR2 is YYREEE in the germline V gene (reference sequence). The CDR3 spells CASSPDRGNSPLHF. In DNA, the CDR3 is TGTGCCAGCAGCCCGGACAGGGGGAATTCACCCCTCCACTTT.

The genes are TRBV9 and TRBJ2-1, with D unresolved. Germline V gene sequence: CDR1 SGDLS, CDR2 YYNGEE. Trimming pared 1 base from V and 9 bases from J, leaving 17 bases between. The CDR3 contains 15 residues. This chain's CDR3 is CASSVLRSQTGEQFF. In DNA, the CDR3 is TGTGCCAGCAGCGTACTCCGGAGTCAAACGGGTGAGCAGTTCTTC.

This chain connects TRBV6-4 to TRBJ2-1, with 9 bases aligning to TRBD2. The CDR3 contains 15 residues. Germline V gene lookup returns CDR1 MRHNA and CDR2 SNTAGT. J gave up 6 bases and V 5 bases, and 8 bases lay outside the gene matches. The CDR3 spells CASSIGGGAPNEQFF. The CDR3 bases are TGTGCCAGCAGTATTGGCGGGGGGGCTCCCAATGAGCAGTTCTTC.

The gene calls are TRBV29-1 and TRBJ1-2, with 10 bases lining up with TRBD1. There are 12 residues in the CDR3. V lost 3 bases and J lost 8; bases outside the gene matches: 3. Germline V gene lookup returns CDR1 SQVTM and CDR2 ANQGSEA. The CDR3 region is CSVDPGQGGYTF. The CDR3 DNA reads TGCAGCGTTGATCCGGGACAGGGGGGCTACACCTTC.

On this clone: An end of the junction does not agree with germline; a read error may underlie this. In nucleotides, the CDR3 is TGTGCCAGCAGTCTATCCCGGGACAGGAACACCGGGGAGCTGTTTTTT. Protein: CASSLSRDRNTGELFF. This chain connects TRBV27 to TRBJ2-2; 7 bases line up with TRBD1. The germline V gene has CDR1 MNHEY and CDR2 SMNVEV (reference sequence). CDR3 length: 16 residues.